This is a list of T cell receptor beta chains from one sample in a study of blood T cell repertoires in COVID-19. Assay used: immunoSEQ multiplex PCR; TCRdb lists only in-frame clones, some missing. The sample has more than 80,000 clones, about nine tenths seen once. The specimen was peripheral blood. All receptors derive from a human donor with active COVID-19. The donor label of this sample is uncertain. Both conserved end residues are part of each CDR3. A D gene is named only where the DNA matches it firmly. A row's size may be missing; if present it is once, few, many or a size class.

abundance	d_gene	j_gene	v_gene	CDR3aa	CDR3nt
-	TRBD1	TRBJ1-2	TRBV27	CASVGTGGLGGGYTF	TGTGCCAGCGTGGGGACAGGGGGCCTCGGAGGTGGCTACACCTTC
-	TRBD1	TRBJ2-7	TRBV5-1	CASKSWTGTNEQYF	TGCGCCAGCAAATCGTGGACAGGGACGAACGAGCAGTACTTC
-	-	TRBJ2-1	TRBV6-5	CASTLRGGAYNEQFF	TGTGCCAGCACTCTCCGCGGGGGCGCCTACAATGAGCAGTTCTTC
-	-	TRBJ2-5	TRBV7-2	CASSPLEGATQYF	TGTGCCAGCAGCCCCCTGGAGGGGGCAACCCAGTACTTC
-	TRBD2	TRBJ2-2	TRBV7-2	CASRKGLAGETGELFF	TGTGCCAGCAGGAAGGGACTAGCGGGGGAGACCGGGGAGCTGTTTTTT
-	-	TRBJ2-2	TRBV9	CASNPEPGVQLFF	TGTGCCAGCAACCCGGAACCGGGGGTGCAGCTGTTTTTT
once	-	TRBJ2-1	TRBV7-2	CASGPKRNSLYNEQFF	TGTGCCAGCGGGCCTAAGCGGAACAGCTTGTACAATGAGCAGTTCTTC
-	-	TRBJ1-1	TRBV6-2/TRBV6-3	CASSSITDYSEAFF	TGTGCCAGCAGTTCGATAACAGATTACTCTGAAGCTTTCTTT
-	-	TRBJ1-5	TRBV2	CASSRGAGNQPQHF	TGTGCCAGCAGTCGGGGGGCTGGAAATCAGCCCCAGCATTTT
-	-	TRBJ1-5	TRBV19	CASSRPTNQPQHF	TGTGCCAGTAGTAGGCCGACTAATCAGCCCCAGCATTTT
-	-	TRBJ1-5	TRBV27	CASSSAGGQPQHF	TGTGCCAGCAGTTCAGCGGGGGGACAGCCCCAGCATTTT
once	TRBD1	TRBJ2-5	TRBV7-2	CASSPKDRRETQYF	TGTGCCAGCAGCCCCAAGGACAGGAGGGAGACCCAGTACTTC
-	-	TRBJ1-1	TRBV27	CASSLLGAEAFF	TGTGCCAGCAGTTTACTAGGGGCTGAAGCTTTCTTT
once	-	TRBJ2-3	TRBV19	CASSPDWSDTQYF	TGTGCCAGTAGTCCAGACTGGTCAGATACGCAGTATTTT
-	-	TRBJ1-1	TRBV11-2	CASSPVGGVLAEAFF	TGTGCCAGCAGCCCCGTGGGGGGGGTCTTGGCTGAAGCTTTCTTT
-	TRBD1	TRBJ1-4	TRBV4-1	CASSQGHGTGGRTNEKLFF	TGCGCCAGCAGCCAAGGCCACGGGACAGGGGGCCGGACTAATGAAAAACTGTTTTTT
-	-	TRBJ1-3	TRBV5-1	CASSSKPGSNTIYF	TGCGCCAGCAGCTCGAAGCCAGGTTCAAACACCATATATTTT
-	TRBD1	TRBJ2-2	TRBV18	CASSPGQGNTGELFF	TGTGCCAGCTCCCCGGGACAGGGGAACACCGGGGAGCTGTTTTTT
-	-	TRBJ2-1	TRBV21-1	CASNRGCEQFF	TGTGCCAGCAACCGAGGGTGTGAGCAGTTCTTC
once	-	TRBJ2-7	TRBV30	CAWSATEHTGSYEQYF	TGTGCCTGGAGTGCTACCGAACATACAGGGTCCTACGAGCAGTACTTC
-	TRBD2	TRBJ2-3	TRBV7-3	CASSPRGGQADTQYF	TGTGCCAGCAGCCCACGGGGGGGGCAGGCAGATACGCAGTATTTT
-	-	TRBJ2-3	TRBV5-6	CASSFTTTSTDTQYF	TGTGCCAGCAGCTTTACGACGACTAGCACAGATACGCAGTATTTT
-	-	TRBJ1-1	TRBV7-3	CASSLEGGVNTEAFF	TGTGCCAGCAGCTTAGAGGGGGGGGTGAACACTGAAGCTTTCTTT
once	TRBD1	TRBJ2-7	TRBV5-1	CASSLVSGGIGYEQYF	TGCGCCAGCAGCTTGGTATCAGGGGGTATCGGTTACGAGCAGTACTTC
-	TRBD1	TRBJ2-3	TRBV5-1	CASSRDRVRTDTQYF	TGCGCCAGCAGCCGGGACAGGGTACGGACAGATACGCAGTATTTT
-	-	TRBJ2-7	TRBV12-5	CASTTSGVGWQYF	TGTGCTAGTACTACTTCGGGGGTGGGGTGGCAGTACTTC
-	-	TRBJ2-2	TRBV7-7	CASSLARVPGELFF	TGTGCTAGCAGCTTAGCGCGGGTCCCCGGGGAGCTGTTTTTT
-	TRBD1	TRBJ2-1	TRBV19	CASRDRGGYGSYNEQFF	TGTGCCAGTAGGGACAGGGGGGGGTATGGGTCCTACAATGAGCAGTTCTTC
-	-	TRBJ1-6	TRBV21-1	CASSIKTDSYSPLHF	TGTGCCAGCAGCATAAAGACAGATTCTTATTCACCCCTCCACTTT
-	-	TRBJ1-1	TRBV6-2/TRBV6-3	CASTPGANTEAFF	TGTGCCAGCACCCCAGGGGCGAACACTGAAGCTTTCTTT
-	TRBD1	TRBJ1-2	TRBV19	CASSRRQGTMYGYTF	TGTGCCAGTAGTCGAAGACAGGGGACGATGTATGGCTACACCTTC
-	TRBD2	TRBJ2-5	TRBV3-1/TRBV3-2	CASSQDTPSGGGCQETQYF	TGTGCCAGCAGCCAAGATACCCCCAGCGGGGGGGGATGTCAAGAGACCCAGTACTTC
-	TRBD1	TRBJ2-7	TRBV5-1	CASSFERTGTVRPYEQYF	TGCGCCAGCAGCTTCGAGAGGACAGGAACGGTTAGGCCCTACGAGCAGTACTTC
-	-	TRBJ2-3	TRBV4-1	CASSQPGLGSDTQYF	TGCGCCAGCAGCCAGCCGGGTCTCGGGTCAGATACGCAGTATTTT
-	TRBD1	TRBJ1-3	TRBV7-6	CASSTTGQFGNTIYF	TGTGCCAGCAGCACTACGGGACAGTTTGGAAACACCATATATTTT
-	TRBD1	TRBJ2-7	TRBV19	CASSVQGSSYEQYF	TGTGCCAGTAGTGTACAGGGGAGCTCCTACGAGCAGTACTTC